This T cell receptor beta chain comes out of a study of T cell responses to AZD1222 COVID-19 vaccine. Study results and limitations: Donors were chiefly white British, with a greater number of females, and clonal diversity was perhaps underestimated.

Concerning this clone itself: Its antigen is still unknown.

V was shortened by 8 bases and J by 9 bases, with 14 bases between the two germline ends. The germline V gene encodes CDR1 SNHLY and CDR2 FYNNEI. This CDR3 is built from 13 residues. Assay: immunoSEQ multiplex PCR; the TCRdb copy retains only in-frame clones and omits some. The sample includes about 96,000 clones, roughly 87% of them seen just once. This TCR derives from an adult in good health. The rearrangement joins TRBV2 to TRBJ1-6; D unresolved. The sample here was peripheral blood, taken on day 0 of AZD1222 vaccination. In nucleotides, the CDR3 is TGTGCCAGCGAAGGAGCCGTAACTTCACCCCTCCACTTT. Protein sequence: CASEGAVTSPLHF. Full variable domain (missing parts from reference TRBV2 and TRBJ1-6): EPEVTQTPSHQVTQMGQEVILRCVPISNHLYFYWYRQILGQKVEFLVSFYNNEISEKSEIFDDQFSVERPDGSNFTLKIRSTKLEDSAMYFCASEGAVTSPLHFGNGTRLTVT.